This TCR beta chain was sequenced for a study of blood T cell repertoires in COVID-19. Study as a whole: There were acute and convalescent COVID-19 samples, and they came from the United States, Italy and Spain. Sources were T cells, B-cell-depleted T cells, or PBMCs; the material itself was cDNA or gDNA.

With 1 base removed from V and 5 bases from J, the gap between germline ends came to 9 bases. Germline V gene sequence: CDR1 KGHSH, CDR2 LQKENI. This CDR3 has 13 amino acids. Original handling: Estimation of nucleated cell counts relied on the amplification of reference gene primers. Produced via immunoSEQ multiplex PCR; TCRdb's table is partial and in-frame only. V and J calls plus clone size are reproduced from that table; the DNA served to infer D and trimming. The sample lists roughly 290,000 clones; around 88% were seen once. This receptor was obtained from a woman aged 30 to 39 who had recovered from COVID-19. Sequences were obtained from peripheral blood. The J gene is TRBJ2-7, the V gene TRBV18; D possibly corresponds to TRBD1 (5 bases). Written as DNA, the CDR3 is TGTGCCAGCTCACCACACGAAGGGGACGAGCAGTACTTC. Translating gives CASSPHEGDEQYF. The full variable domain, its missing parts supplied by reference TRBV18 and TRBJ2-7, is NAGVMQNPRHLVRRRGQEARLRCSPMKGHSHVYWYRQLPEEGLKFMVYLQKENIIDESGMPKERFSAEFPKEGPSILRIQQVVRGDSAAYFCASSPHEGDEQYFGPGTRLTVT.